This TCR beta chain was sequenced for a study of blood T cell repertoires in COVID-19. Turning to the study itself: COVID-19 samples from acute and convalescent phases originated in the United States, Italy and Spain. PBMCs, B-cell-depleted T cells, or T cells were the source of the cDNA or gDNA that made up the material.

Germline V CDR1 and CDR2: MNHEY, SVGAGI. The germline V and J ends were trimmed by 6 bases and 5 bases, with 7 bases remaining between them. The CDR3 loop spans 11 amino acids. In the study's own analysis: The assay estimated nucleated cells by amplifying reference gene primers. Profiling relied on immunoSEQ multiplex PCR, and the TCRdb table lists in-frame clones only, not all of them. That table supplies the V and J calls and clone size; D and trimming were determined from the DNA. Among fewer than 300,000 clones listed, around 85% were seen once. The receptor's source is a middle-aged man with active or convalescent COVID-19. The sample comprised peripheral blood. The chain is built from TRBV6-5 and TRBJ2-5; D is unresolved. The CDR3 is CASRSPETQYF. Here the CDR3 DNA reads TGTGCCAGCAGATCCCCGGAGACCCAGTACTTC.